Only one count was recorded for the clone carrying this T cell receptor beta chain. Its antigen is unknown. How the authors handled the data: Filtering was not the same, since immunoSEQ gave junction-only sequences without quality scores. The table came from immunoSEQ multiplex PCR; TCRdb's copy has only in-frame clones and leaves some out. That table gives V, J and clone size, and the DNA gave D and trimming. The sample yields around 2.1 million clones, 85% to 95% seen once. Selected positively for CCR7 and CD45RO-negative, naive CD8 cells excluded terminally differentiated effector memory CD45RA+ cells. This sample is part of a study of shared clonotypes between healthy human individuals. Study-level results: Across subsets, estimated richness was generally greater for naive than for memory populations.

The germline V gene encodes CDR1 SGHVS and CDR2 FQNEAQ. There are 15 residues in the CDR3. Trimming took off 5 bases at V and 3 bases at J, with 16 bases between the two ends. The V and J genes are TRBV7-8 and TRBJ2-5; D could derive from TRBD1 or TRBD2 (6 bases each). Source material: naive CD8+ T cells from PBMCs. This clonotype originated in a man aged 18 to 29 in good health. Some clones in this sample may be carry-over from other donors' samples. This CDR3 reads CASSPTGARKETQYF. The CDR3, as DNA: TGTGCCAGCAGCCCCACGGGGGCACGAAAAGAGACCCAGTACTTC.